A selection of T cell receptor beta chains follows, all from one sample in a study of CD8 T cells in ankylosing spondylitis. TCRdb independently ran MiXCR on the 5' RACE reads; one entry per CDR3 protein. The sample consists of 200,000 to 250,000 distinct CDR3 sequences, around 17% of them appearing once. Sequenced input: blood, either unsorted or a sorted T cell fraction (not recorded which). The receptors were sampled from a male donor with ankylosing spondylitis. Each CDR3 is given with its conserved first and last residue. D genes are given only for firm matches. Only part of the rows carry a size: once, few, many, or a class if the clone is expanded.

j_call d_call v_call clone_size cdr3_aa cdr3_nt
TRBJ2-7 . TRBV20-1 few CSARDFGTTAYEQYF TGCAGTGCTAGAGATTTTGGGACAACCGCCTACGAGCAGTACTTC
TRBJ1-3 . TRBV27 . CASSFRVPGNTIYF TGTGCCAGCAGTTTCCGGGTGCCTGGAAACACCATATATTTT
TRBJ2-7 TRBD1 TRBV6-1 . CASSIWDSSYEQYF TGTGCCAGCAGTATTTGGGACAGCTCCTACGAGCAGTACTTC
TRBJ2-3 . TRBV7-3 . CASSLTVEDTQYF TGTGCCAGCAGCTTAACCGTGGAAGATACGCAGTATTTT
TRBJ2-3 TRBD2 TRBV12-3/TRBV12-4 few CASRQTSGGSTDTQYF TGTGCCAGCAGGCAGACTAGCGGGGGGTCCACAGATACGCAGTATTTT
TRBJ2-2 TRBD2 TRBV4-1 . CASSQETSGSGELFF TGCGCCAGCAGCCAAGAGACTAGCGGGAGTGGGGAGCTGTTTTTT
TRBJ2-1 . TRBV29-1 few CSVALASNNEQFF TGCAGCGTTGCTCTAGCGAGCAACAATGAGCAGTTCTTC
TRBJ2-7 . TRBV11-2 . CASSSPGTANYEQYF TGTGCCAGCAGCTCCCCCGGGACGGCAAACTACGAGCAGTACTTC
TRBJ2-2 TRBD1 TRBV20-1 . CSAMPDRATGELFF TGCAGTGCTATGCCAGACAGGGCCACCGGGGAGCTGTTTTTT
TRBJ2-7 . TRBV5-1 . CASSLYGGNYEQYF TGCGCCAGCAGCTTGTATGGGGGGAATTACGAGCAGTACTTC
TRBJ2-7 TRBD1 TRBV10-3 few CAISESRQGGEQYF TGTGCCATCAGTGAGTCGAGACAGGGGGGCGAGCAGTACTTC
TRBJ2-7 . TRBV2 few CASSDGPSDYEQYF TGTGCCAGCAGTGACGGTCCATCCGACTACGAGCAGTACTTC
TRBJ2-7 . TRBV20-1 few CSARPGLAPYEQYF TGCAGTGCACGACCGGGACTGGCTCCCTACGAGCAGTACTTC
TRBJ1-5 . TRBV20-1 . CSARDYGGGRDQPQHF TGCAGTGCTAGAGATTACGGTGGGGGTCGGGATCAGCCCCAGCATTTT
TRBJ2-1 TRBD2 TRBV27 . CASRTLAGGHNEQFF TGTGCCAGCAGAACTCTAGCGGGAGGACACAATGAGCAGTTCTTC
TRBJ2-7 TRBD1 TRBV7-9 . CASSHNRDRGFEQYF TGTGCCAGCAGCCATAACCGGGACAGGGGGTTCGAGCAGTACTTC
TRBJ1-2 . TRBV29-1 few CSVEDGAGDYGYTF TGCAGCGTTGAAGACGGCGCAGGGGACTATGGCTACACCTTC
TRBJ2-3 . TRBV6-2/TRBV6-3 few CASSYQGRDTQYF TGTGCCAGCAGTTACCAGGGCAGAGATACGCAGTATTTT
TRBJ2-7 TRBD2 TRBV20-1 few CSAPEAGVVAYEQYF TGCAGTGCTCCAGAGGCGGGGGTGGTCGCCTACGAGCAGTACTTC
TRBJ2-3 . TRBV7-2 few CASSSKGGVWDTQYF TGTGCCAGCAGCTCTAAAGGAGGGGTCTGGGATACGCAGTATTTT
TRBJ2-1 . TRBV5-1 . CASSFARDLSSYNEQFF TGCGCCAGCAGCTTTGCGAGGGACTTAAGCTCCTACAATGAGCAGTTCTTC
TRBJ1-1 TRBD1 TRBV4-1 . CASSPPGQGTEAFF TGCGCCAGCAGCCCCCCGGGACAGGGGACTGAAGCTTTCTTT
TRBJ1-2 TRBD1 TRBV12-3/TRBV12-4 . CASSPGTDYGYTF TGTGCCAGCAGCCCCGGGACAGACTATGGCTACACCTTC
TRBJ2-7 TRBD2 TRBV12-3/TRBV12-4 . CASKLAGGPGAGEQYF TGTGCCAGCAAACTAGCGGGAGGGCCTGGTGCCGGCGAGCAGTACTTC
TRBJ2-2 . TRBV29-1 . CSVSGGGELFF TGCAGCGTTTCGGGCGGCGGGGAGCTGTTTTTT
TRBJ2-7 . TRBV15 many CATSDGEGGIRDEQYF TGTGCCACCAGCGACGGGGAGGGGGGGATTAGGGACGAGCAGTACTTC
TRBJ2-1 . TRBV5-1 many CASSEGNEQFF TGCGCCAGCAGTGAGGGAAATGAGCAGTTCTTC
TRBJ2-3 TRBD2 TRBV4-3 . CASSGEWREGLTDTQYF TGCGCCAGCAGCGGTGAATGGCGGGAGGGACTCACAGATACGCAGTATTTT
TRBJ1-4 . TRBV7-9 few CASSPGIYDATNEKLFF TGTGCCAGCAGCCCCGGGATTTACGATGCAACTAATGAAAAACTGTTTTTT
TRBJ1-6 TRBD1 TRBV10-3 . CAISLRDRNSPLHF TGTGCCATCAGTCTCCGGGACAGAAATTCACCCCTCCACTTT
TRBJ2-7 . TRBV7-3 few CASSVSGRSSYEQYF TGTGCCAGCAGCGTTAGCGGTAGGAGCTCCTACGAGCAGTACTTC
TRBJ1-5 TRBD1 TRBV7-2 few CASSLAAGGIGNQPQHF TGTGCCAGCAGCTTAGCGGCAGGGGGGATAGGCAATCAGCCCCAGCATTTT
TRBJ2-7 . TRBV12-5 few CASGFFPGHEQYF TGTGCTAGTGGTTTTTTCCCCGGGCACGAGCAGTACTTC
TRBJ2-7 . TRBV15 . CATSPGLPNEQYF TGTGCCACCAGCCCGGGGCTCCCCAACGAGCAGTACTTC
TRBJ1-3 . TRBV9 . CASSAAGSGNTIYF TGTGCCAGCAGCGCCGCAGGGTCTGGAAACACCATATATTTT
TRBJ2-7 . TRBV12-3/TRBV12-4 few CASSFRGRIDEQYF TGTGCCAGCAGTTTTCGAGGGAGAATCGACGAGCAGTACTTC
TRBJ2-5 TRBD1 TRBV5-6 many CASSWADRGQETQYF TGTGCCAGCAGCTGGGCCGACAGGGGCCAAGAGACCCAGTACTTC
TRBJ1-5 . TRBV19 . CASSIEGNQPQHF TGTGCCAGTAGTATAGAGGGCAATCAGCCCCAGCATTTT
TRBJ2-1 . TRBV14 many CASSLWRENYNEQFF TGTGCCAGCAGCCTCTGGCGGGAAAACTACAATGAGCAGTTCTTC
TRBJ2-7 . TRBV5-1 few CASSLGRGERYEQYF TGCGCCAGCAGCTTGGGGAGGGGGGAAAGATACGAGCAGTACTTC
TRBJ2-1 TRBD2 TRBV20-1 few CSARERGYNEQFF TGCAGTGCTAGGGAGCGGGGCTACAATGAGCAGTTCTTC